The entry below gives a single T cell receptor (beta chain) sequence along with its context. It has no known antigen specificity. Base qualities are not at hand, and no much larger clone is one base apart. Receptors were amplified or captured by the immunoSEQ multiplex PCR assay. For the multiplex PCR, a mixture combining 60 forward primers for TCR Vbeta segments and 13 reverse primers for TCR Jbeta segments was used. The CDR3 region of rearranged TCR beta genes was amplified from genomic DNA by a multiplex PCR assay. The Illumina HiSeq System was used to sequence the amplified TCR beta libraries as 87-base-pair reads. As for how the authors treated the data: A later analysis tallied 75 million to 95 million unique TCR beta chains across the 700 or so repertoires, and about 12 million of those chains were shared by two or more donors. A nearest-neighbor algorithm error-corrected the raw reads and collapsed the reads into unique sequences, merging closely related sequences to remove PCR and sequencing errors. To assign V, D and J gene segments, CDR3 sequences were aligned to IMGT reference sequences. For a sequence to be retained, a match of at least six nucleotides to both a V gene segment and a J gene segment was required. Rearrangements were classified as productive when the CDR3 lacked stop codons and remained in frame with V and J, and all other rearrangements were classified as non-productive. CDR3 was defined by IMGT convention, running from the second conserved V-encoded cysteine to the conserved J-encoded phenylalanine. Sequences without an unambiguous match to a single V gene segment were excluded from the earlier analysis of 500 to 700 of the donors. In an earlier analysis of roughly 500 of the donors, V segments were called functional above 56.7% productive rearrangements and were called segregating when the between-donor standard deviation exceeded 5%. To diagnose cytomegalovirus status from the catalog of TCR beta chain sequences, a statistical classification framework was built. In a later analysis, TCR nucleotide sequences were compared against IMGT/GENE-DB human TR gene sequences so that V and J genes could be assigned. In a later analysis, CDR3 sequences and most-parsimonious VDJ recombination scenarios were assigned using the TCRdist pipeline. In a later analysis, each TCR beta chain was defined by its CDR3 amino acid sequence together with its V-gene family, and reads without a unique V-gene family were excluded. As a way to deal with suspected cross-contamination and a sequencing artifact, a later analysis dropped approximately 590 nucleotide sequences that were highly shared and had low generation probability. In a later analysis, a clonal expansion index was calculated for each public chain from normalized within-repertoire ranks of inferred template counts. Generation probabilities in a later analysis came from a VDJ recombination model fitted to out-of-frame rearrangements, and those results were checked against IGoR. In a later analysis, hypergeometric tests were used to score TCR-TCR, TCR-HLA and TCR-CMV co-occurrence, with a repertoire-size bias correction applied to TCR pairs. A later analysis estimated false discovery rates by permuting HLA or CMV assignments 20 times. In a later analysis, co-occurring TCRs were grouped with DBSCAN, and TCRdist sequence similarity was added when clustering was performed within HLA-allele-positive subsets. Repertoires with fewer than 30,000 or more than 120,000 public chains were left out of co-occurrence clustering, as were five repertoires with anomalous nucleotide sharing. TCRdb limited this immuneACCESS table to in-frame rearrangements with V and J called. A share of clones is missing; checked studies link under half to unresolved V genes, and the rest is unexplained. The V and J calls and clone size were taken over from that table, and D and trimming were inferred from the DNA. The sample data list approximately 170,000 clones, and about 59% of these were observed just once. Together, the top ten hold less than 3% of the sample.

Trimming at the junction amounts to 6 bases on V and 3 bases on J, and the germline ends lie 13 bases apart. For CDR1 and CDR2, the germline V gene (reference sequence) lists SEHNR and FQNEAQ. Including the terminal cysteine and phenylalanine, the CDR3 comprises 14 residues. The read is trimmed to its CDR3 DNA, 42 bases read in frame from base 1. The sample originates from a study of cytomegalovirus exposure and HLA in healthy donors (dated by TCRdb to about 2017). For context, the study as a whole: In an earlier analysis of 587 of the donors, 276 Gb of sequence data and approximately 100 million unique TCR beta sequences from 150 million to 200 million T cells were reported. Using immunosequencing, the study profiled T cell repertoires from fewer than 700 subjects and related those repertoires to cytomegalovirus serostatus. To predict cytomegalovirus infection status, the study combined high-throughput TCR immunosequencing, statistical association of individual TCRs with disease status, and machine learning. Of the 300 to 450 genotyped donors, 81% were placed in the genetic ancestry cluster associated with self-reported Caucasian donors. Typing coverage differed by locus: A, B, C, DRB1 and DQB1 were typed in about 620-640 donors, DQA1 in roughly 500, DPA1 in 600 to 610, and DPB1 in around 490. Donor age, sex, ethnicity and CMV serostatus were collected together with the repertoire data. Besides the first cohort of roughly 660 subjects, a separate validation cohort made up of roughly 120 different subjects was used. The aim of the study was to test whether cataloging public T cell receptors could identify signatures of past pathogen exposure. A handful of DR-DQ haplotypes were treated as single units for association and clustering because of strong linkage in the cohort. To study patterns of TCR occurrence, a later analysis re-analyzed previously published TCR beta repertoires from 666 donors and added high-resolution HLA genotyping. An earlier analysis of about 620 of the donors applied high-throughput TCR beta sequencing to assess whether each TCR beta V gene segment acted as functional or pseudogenic. A later genetic analysis took genome-wide SNP genotypes for about three fifths of the 666 donors and used that subset as a discovery cohort. Rather than drawing on any new phenotypic data, the later analysis identified candidate immune exposures from TCR beta sequences and the way those sequences occurred across donors. An early release that covered fewer than 800 HLA-typed donors contained around 300 gigabases of sequencing data and tens of millions of unique TCR sequences. Among 300 to 500 genotyped donors of the cohort, an average of approximately 200,000 unique TCR beta nucleotide sequences was sequenced per donor, of which about 19% were non-productive. Every discovery cohort repertoire had been produced on one sequencing platform. Both class I and class II loci were covered by HLA typing, at four-digit resolution. Overall study results and their limits: Most TCR sequences were seen in very few donors, while some public TCRs were found in many individuals. In an earlier analysis of fewer than 750 of the donors, most TCR beta V segments were observed in productive rearrangements about 90% or about 30% of the time, broadly matching IMGT annotations. Presence/absence analyses assumed roughly uniform sequencing depth across donors, an assumption that may not hold. In vitro tests confirmed that a few of the cytomegalovirus-associated TCR beta chains recognize cytomegalovirus antigens. A further reported finding was that TCR beta sequences accurately predicted the HLA-A and HLA-B alleles for most subjects in the first cohort. Linkage disequilibrium might explain the correlated functional status among segregating V segments, but an unknown experimental factor could not be ruled out. When HLA alleles, especially DR and DQ, strongly co-occurred, attributing TCR associations to individual alleles was difficult. In a later analysis, about 16,000 TCR beta sequences were associated with specific HLA alleles at a false discovery rate of 0.05. In a later analysis, HLA-associated TCR beta chains showed more clonal expansion and lower generation probabilities than non-associated chains that were equally common. In this cohort, only TCR beta chains were sequenced, and detectable features were limited by the absence of alpha or paired-chain data. According to the authors, the approach could potentially be generalized to other disease states and immunological phenotypes. Some IMGT-functional V segments, including TRBV6-2 and TRBV6-3, could not be told apart with the 87-base-pair reads, so those segments were excluded. A later analysis found that TCR association rates varied across HLA loci, with DRB1 alleles showing the most associated TCRs and HLA-C alleles the fewest. In a later genetic analysis, fewer N-insertions in productive TCRs were reported among donors in an Asian-associated ancestry cluster than the roughly 700-donor mean. In a later analysis, several top co-occurrence clusters were reported to appear linked to parvovirus B19, influenza, CMV and Epstein-Barr virus. Because HLA typing was missing for some donors at each locus, association tests included only the typed subset. The study listed 150 to 200 TCR beta chains as associated with cytomegalovirus. In a later genetic analysis, a missense DCLRE1C variant was associated with V-gene and J-gene trimming of TCR beta chains, and the association was replicated in an independent cohort. Most CMV-associated TCR beta chains appeared to be HLA-restricted in a later analysis, and the HLA associations seemed to be driven largely by CMV exposure. The earlier analysis of about 600 of the donors excluded roughly 17 rarely observed V segments, including chromosome 9 orphons, because counts were too low. A cluster of highly shared sequence variants was judged likely to represent a technical artifact of the sequencing pipeline. Immune exposure information for the cohort was limited to CMV serostatus. The classifier was reported to diagnose cytomegalovirus status with high specificity and sensitivity in both the original and validation cohorts.

The cohort was made up of roughly 670 healthy bone marrow donors. At the time of sampling, every cohort member was nominally healthy, though immune exposures that went unrecorded were likely present. The donor tested CMV seronegative, placing the donor among the 350 or so seronegative members of the cohort. Each donor provided a peripheral blood sample, and peripheral blood mononuclear cells were used for TCR beta sequencing. The Qiagen DNeasy Blood Extraction Kit was used to extract genomic DNA from the blood cell samples. Material for sequencing was PBMCs. The sequence links TRBV7-9 to TRBJ2-3, with the D gene call left open. This receptor was taken from a man aged 35 to 55 in good health and CMV-seronegative. The CDR3 loop reads CASRSSSKTDTQYF. The DNA is TGTGCCAGCAGAAGTTCCTCTAAAACAGATACGCAGTATTTT. The variable domain in full, with residues beyond the CDR3 obtained from the reference TRBV7-9 and TRBJ2-3 genes, is DTGVSQNPRHKITKRGQNVTFRCDPISEHNRLYWYRQTLGQGPEFLTYFQNEAQLEKSRLLSDRFSAERPKGSFSTLEIQRTEQGDSAMYLCASRSSSKTDTQYFGPGTRLTVL.